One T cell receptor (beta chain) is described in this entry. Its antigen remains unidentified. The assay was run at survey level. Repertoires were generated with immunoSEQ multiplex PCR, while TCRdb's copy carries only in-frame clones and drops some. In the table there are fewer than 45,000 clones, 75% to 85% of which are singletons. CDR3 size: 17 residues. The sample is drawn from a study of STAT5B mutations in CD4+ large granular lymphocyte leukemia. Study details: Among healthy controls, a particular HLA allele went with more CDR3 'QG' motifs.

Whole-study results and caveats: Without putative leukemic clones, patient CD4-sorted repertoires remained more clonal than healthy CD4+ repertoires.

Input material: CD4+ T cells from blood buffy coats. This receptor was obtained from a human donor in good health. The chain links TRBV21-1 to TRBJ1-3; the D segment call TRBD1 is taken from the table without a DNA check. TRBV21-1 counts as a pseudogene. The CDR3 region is CASSKAKDSLRGNTIYF. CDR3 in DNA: TGTGCCAGCAGCAAAGCAAAAGACAGTCTCCGTGGAAACACCATATATTTT.